Listed here are 8 T cell receptor beta chains from one sample, sequenced in a study of OX40 agonist ivuxolimab in advanced cancers. Libraries were prepared by immunoSEQ multiplex PCR; TCRdb keeps only in-frame clonotypes and omits some of them. The sample has approximately 77,000 clones, just under 95% seen once; the top ten hold around 0.29%. The material sequenced was CD4+ or CD8+ T cells sorted from blood, taken in a trial of the OX40 agonist ivuxolimab. Receptors were obtained from an adult with an advanced solid tumor such as melanoma, head and neck, liver or kidney cancer.

This clone was seen once. The V call is TRBV6-1, the J call TRBJ1-1; 7 nucleotides align to TRBD1. The junction had 6 bases not matched to a gene; V was cut back by 1 base and J by 1 base. This CDR3 region has 16 residues. Germline loops: CDR1 MNHNS, CDR2 SASEGT. The CDR3 DNA is TGTGCCAGCAGTGAAGTAGGGGGCTCCGGGAACACTGAAGCTTTCTTT. It specifies CASSEVGGSGNTEAFF.

The V call is TRBV14, the J call TRBJ1-1; 7 positions match TRBD1. Germline CDR1 and CDR2: SGHDN and FVKESK. V shed 8 bases and J 5 bases; nucleotides not matched to a gene: 11. The CDR3 totals 14 residues. The CDR3 region has the DNA TGTGCCAGCGGCTGGGGAGGGGGCGTTACTGAAGCTTTCTTT. This sequence encodes CASGWGGGVTEAFF.

This clone was counted a single time. The chain links TRBV29-1 to TRBJ2-1; 12 bases map to TRBD2. V was pared by 6 bases and J by 4 bases, with 4 bases of the junction left unmatched. Per the germline V gene, CDR1 is SQVTM and CDR2 is ANQGSEA. This CDR3 contains 14 residues. The CDR3 coding sequence is TGCAGCGTGAGGACTAGCGGGACGTACAATGAGCAGTTCTTC. This codes for CSVRTSGTYNEQFF.

The V and J genes are TRBV15 and TRBJ2-3; 13 bases are shared with TRBD2. Germline V lookup: CDR1 LNHNV, CDR2 YYDKDF (reference sequence). The CDR3 has 17 amino acids. The V and J ends lost 3 bases and 3 bases, in that order; junction bases with no gene match: 6. The CDR3 reads CATSRRTSGSMTDTQYF. The CDR3, as DNA: TGTGCCACCAGCAGGCGGACTAGCGGGAGTATGACAGATACGCAGTATTTT.

The rearrangement links TRBV4-2 to TRBJ2-7, with 12 bases fitting TRBD2. The trim removed 0 bases at V and 7 bases at J, leaving 10 bases unmatched. Germline V gene lookup returns CDR1 LGHNA and CDR2 YNFKEQ. This CDR3 contains 17 residues. CDR3: CASSQDPASGGAREQYF. The CDR3 coding sequence is TGTGCCAGCAGCCAAGATCCGGCTAGCGGGGGGGCCAGGGAGCAGTACTTC.

This chain connects TRBV5-6 to TRBJ2-1; no clear D gene. Trimming removed 7 bases at V and 4 bases at J, with 6 bases between. CDR1 is SGHDT and CDR2 is YYEEEE in the germline V gene. This CDR3 contains 11 residues. The CDR3 coding sequence is TGTGCCAGCTCTCGATACAATGAGCAGTTCTTC. It encodes CASSRYNEQFF. The variable domain in full, completed from reference TRBV5-6 and TRBJ2-1, reads DAGVTQSPTHLIKTRGQQVTLRCSPKSGHDTVSWYQQALGQGPQFIFQYYEEEERQRGNFPDRFSGHQFPNYSSELNVNALLLGDSALYLCASSRYNEQFFGPGTRLTVL.

V gene TRBV29-1 combines with J gene TRBJ2-1; the D is unclear. V was pared by 0 bases and J by 6 bases, with 12 bases between. There are 14 residues in the CDR3. Germline V lookup: CDR1 SQVTM, CDR2 ANQGSEA. CDR3 residues: CSVEDPRVINEQFF. CDR3 bases: TGCAGCGTTGAAGATCCTAGAGTCATCAATGAGCAGTTCTTC.

This clone was detected only once. V gene TRBV7-2 combines with J gene TRBJ2-7; TRBD1 agrees at 7 bases. The CDR3 is 15 amino acids. In germline, CDR1 is SGHTA, CDR2 FQGNSA. V lost 7 bases and J lost 4; bases outside the gene matches: 13. As DNA, the CDR3 is TGTGCCAGCACCAAGCCTCGACAGGGCGGGTACGAGCAGTACTTC. Amino acid sequence: CASTKPRQGGYEQYF.